This T cell receptor beta chain appears in the sequencing data of a study of blood T cell repertoires in COVID-19. The wider study: From the United States, Italy and Spain came samples of acute and convalescent COVID-19. Sample material is recorded as cDNA or gDNA derived from T cells, B-cell-depleted T cells, or PBMCs.

Membership in each cohort depended on participant-reported clinical history. V was pared by 3 bases and J by 0 bases, with 12 bases between. CDR3 size: 15 residues. CDR1 and CDR2 from the germline V gene are SGHVS and FQNEAQ. Per the authors' pipeline: Nucleated cell number was recorded as an estimate derived from reference gene primer amplification. Sequencing was performed with immunoSEQ multiplex PCR; in TCRdb, only in-frame clones are kept and a portion is missing. V and J calls and clone size are as listed in that table; D and trimming were resolved from the DNA. The sample lists 150,000 or so clones, less than 90% occurring once.

This chain joins TRBV7-8 and TRBJ2-7, with D perhaps matching TRBD2 (6 bases). The sequence derives from a woman aged 45-60 years who had recovered from COVID-19. Sequencing was done on a sample of PBMCs or T cells enriched from blood (not recorded which). Written as DNA, the CDR3 is TGTGCCAGCAGCTTGGGACTCACTAACTCCTACGAGCAGTACTTC. Encoded protein: CASSLGLTNSYEQYF. The full variable domain, its missing parts supplied by reference TRBV7-8 and TRBJ2-7, is GAGVSQSPRYKVAKRGQDVALRCDPISGHVSLFWYQQALGQGPEFLTYFQNEAQLDKSGLPSDRFFAERPEGSVSTLKIQRTQQEDSAVYLCASSLGLTNSYEQYFGPGTRLTVT.